The source of this TCR beta chain is a study of human T cells and chemical hapten exposure. Study-level results: Expanded TCRs formed significantly more large CDR3 similarity clusters than controls.

A remark on this clonotype: Its antigen is not known.

Time point given: patch test 1, 2 weeks after DPC sensitization. The treatment is: therapeutic diphenylcyclopropenone sensitization with weekly scalp DPC. Total RNA was isolated from whole blood that had not been fractionated. From germline, CDR1 is SNHLY and CDR2 FYNNEI. The CDR3 is 15 amino acids. V was trimmed by 6 bases and J by 6 bases, leaving 17 bases between them. TCRdb re-analysed the RACE reads in MiXCR, keeping a single row per CDR3 protein. The data contain over 50,000 distinct CDR3 sequences, about 11% of them singletons. The chain is built from TRBV2 and TRBJ2-2; a weak D match, TRBD2 (6 bases). The sequence was obtained from a woman in her thirties or forties with alopecia areata. Some clones in this sample may be carry-over from other donors' samples. The material was whole blood, obtained in connection with sensitization to the hapten diphenylcyclopropenone (DPC). As DNA, the CDR3 is TGTGCCAGCAGAGTCGGGGACTTGGAGGCCGGGGAGCTGTTTTTT. Protein: CASRVGDLEAGELFF.